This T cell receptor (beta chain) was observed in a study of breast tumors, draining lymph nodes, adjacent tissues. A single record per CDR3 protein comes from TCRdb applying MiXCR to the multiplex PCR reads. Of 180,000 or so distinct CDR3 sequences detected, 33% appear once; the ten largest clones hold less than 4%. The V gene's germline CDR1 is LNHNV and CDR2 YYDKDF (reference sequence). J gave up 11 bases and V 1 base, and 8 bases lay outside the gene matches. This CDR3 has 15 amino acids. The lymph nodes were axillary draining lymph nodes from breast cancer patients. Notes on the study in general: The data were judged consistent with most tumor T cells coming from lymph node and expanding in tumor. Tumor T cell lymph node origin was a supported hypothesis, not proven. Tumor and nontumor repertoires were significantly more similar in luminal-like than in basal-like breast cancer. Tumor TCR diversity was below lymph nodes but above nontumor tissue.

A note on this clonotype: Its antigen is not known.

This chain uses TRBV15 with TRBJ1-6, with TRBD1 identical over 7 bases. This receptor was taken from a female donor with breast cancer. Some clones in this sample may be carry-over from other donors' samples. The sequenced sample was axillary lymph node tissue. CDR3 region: CATSRVQGRDPPLHF. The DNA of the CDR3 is TGTGCCACCAGCAGAGTACAGGGGAGGGATCCACCCCTCCACTTT.